The 25 T cell receptor beta chains reported below all come from one sample, sequenced in a study of blood T cell repertoires in COVID-19. Sequenced by immunoSEQ multiplex PCR; TCRdb stores in-frame clones only, minus some. The sample lists about 78,000 clones, approximately 86% seen once, with about 5% in the top ten. What was sequenced was peripheral blood. Every receptor here comes from a middle-aged man with active or convalescent COVID-19.

The V call is TRBV18, the J call TRBJ2-1; 7 bases are a match to TRBD1. Per the germline V gene, CDR1 is KGHSH and CDR2 is LQKENI. Trimming took 8 bases from V and 1 from J; bases not matched to a gene: 5. The CDR3 spans 14 residues. CDR3 region: CASQPQGSYNEQFF. The CDR3 DNA is TGTGCCAGCCAACCACAGGGGTCCTACAATGAGCAGTTCTTC.

As DNA, the CDR3 is TGTGCCAGCAGCTTAGACGGTCAGCCCCAGCATTTT. Translating gives CASSLDGQPQHF. V is TRBV7-8 and J is TRBJ1-5; unclear D gene. This CDR3 has 12 residues. CDR1 and CDR2 (germline): SGHVS, FQNEAQ. V shed 1 base and J shed 6 bases, with 4 bases lying between them.

The V gene is TRBV20-1, the J gene TRBJ2-1, with no clear D. Trimming took off 5 bases at V and 5 bases at J, with 4 bases between the two ends. CDR1 is DFQATT and CDR2 is SNEGSKA in the germline V gene (reference sequence). This CDR3 spans 10 amino acids. The CDR3 DNA follows: TGCAGTGCTGGCCACAATGAGCAGTTCTTC. This sequence encodes CSAGHNEQFF.

This rearrangement joins TRBV30 to TRBJ1-5, with TRBD1 identical over 9 bases. CDR3 size: 14 residues. V lost 2 bases and J lost 6; bases outside the gene matches: 5. The V gene's germline CDR1 is GTSNPN and CDR2 SVGIG (reference sequence). In DNA form, the CDR3 reads TGTGCCTGGAGTCAAGGACAGGGGATTCAGCCCCAGCATTTT. This encodes CAWSQGQGIQPQHF.

The rearrangement joins TRBV7-9 to TRBJ2-1, with TRBD2 identical over 12 bases. J lost 7 bases, V lost 2 bases, and 3 bases had no gene match. Germline V CDR1 and CDR2: SEHNR, FQNEAQ (reference sequence). This CDR3 spans 15 amino acids. The CDR3 sequence: CASSLLAGGRNEQFF. As DNA, the CDR3 is TGTGCCAGCAGCTTACTAGCGGGGGGGCGAAATGAGCAGTTCTTC.

This chain joins TRBV30 and TRBJ1-6, with D perhaps matching TRBD1 (5 bases). Trimming shortened V by 5 bases and J by 6 bases, and 8 bases separated the two germline ends. Germline loops: CDR1 GTSNPN, CDR2 SVGIG (reference sequence). This CDR3 has 12 residues. The DNA for the CDR3 is TGTGCCTGGGGGGACTTTAATTCACCCCTCCACTTT. Protein sequence: CAWGDFNSPLHF.

This clone has only a few counts. The chain joins TRBV20-1 to TRBJ2-5; 9 bases line up with TRBD2. Germline trimming cut 3 bases from V and 5 bases from J; bases unmatched to any gene: 10. The germline gives CDR1 DFQATT, CDR2 SNEGSKA (reference sequence). CDR3 length: 15 amino acids. The CDR3 spells CSASVAGGPGETQYF. In DNA, the CDR3 is TGCAGTGCTAGTGTTGCGGGGGGGCCGGGGGAGACCCAGTACTTC.

The chain links TRBV12-3 or TRBV12-4 to TRBJ2-2, with a weak D call TRBD2 (5 bases). V shed 4 bases and J shed 8 bases, with 11 bases lying between them. The CDR3 sequence is 13 residues long. In DNA, the CDR3 is TGTGCCAGCAGTTCCGGGGTACCGGGGGAGCTGTTTTTT. Its protein product is CASSSGVPGELFF.

The V call is TRBV18, the J call TRBJ1-2; a weak D match, TRBD1 (5 bases). Deletions cut 0 bases from V and 2 bases from J, with 7 bases between. The germline V gene encodes CDR1 KGHSH and CDR2 LQKENI. This CDR3 is built from 14 residues. In nucleotides, the CDR3 is TGTGCCAGCTCACCACCGGGGGGAAACTATGGCTACACCTTC. Translating gives CASSPPGGNYGYTF.

The rearrangement joins TRBV9 to TRBJ2-2; 9 bases align to TRBD1. The V gene end was trimmed by 3 bases and the J gene end by 6 bases; junction bases not matched to a gene: 12. The germline V gene encodes CDR1 SGDLS and CDR2 YYNGEE. The CDR3 is 17 amino acids. The CDR3 region is CASSAPTGTGFAGELFF. The CDR3 DNA reads TGTGCCAGCAGCGCACCAACCGGGACAGGGTTTGCCGGGGAGCTGTTTTTT.

This clone was seen a few times. The genes are TRBV6-5 and TRBJ1-1; the D is unclear. Trimming pared 7 bases from V and 1 base from J, leaving 7 bases between. This CDR3 spans 12 amino acids. Per the germline V gene, CDR1 is MNHEY and CDR2 is SVGAGI. The CDR3: CASTPGNTEAFF. CDR3 nucleotide sequence: TGTGCCAGCACCCCGGGGAACACTGAAGCTTTCTTT.

The CDR3 nucleotides are TGTGCCAGCAGTGGGATGACAGGACGGGGTGAAGCTTTCTTT. Its protein product is CASSGMTGRGEAFF. J is TRBJ1-1 and V is TRBV27; D perhaps matches TRBD1 (6 bases). V was cut by 5 bases and J by 7 bases, with 17 bases left in between. Germline V gene lookup returns CDR1 MNHEY and CDR2 SMNVEV (reference sequence). The CDR3 totals 14 residues.

The J gene is TRBJ2-3, the V gene TRBV5-1; D gene uncertain. CDR3 size: 16 residues. V was clipped by 0 bases and J by 0 bases, with 11 bases between them. Germline V lookup: CDR1 SGHRS, CDR2 YFSETQ. Here the CDR3 DNA reads TGCGCCAGCAGCTTGGGGTCAGGATCAAGCACAGATACGCAGTATTTT. Its protein is CASSLGSGSSTDTQYF.

The chain joins TRBV6-5 to TRBJ1-1; D may be TRBD1 (5 bases). This CDR3 has 14 residues. The V gene lost 5 bases and the J gene lost 0 bases, with 10 bases spanning the gap. Germline-derived CDR1 and CDR2 are MNHEY and SVGAGI. CDR3 bases: TGTGCCAGCAGTACACAGGCGGTGAACACTGAAGCTTTCTTT. It specifies CASSTQAVNTEAFF.

V is TRBV10-3 and J is TRBJ1-2, with D tentatively TRBD1 (5 bases). Germline values: CDR1 ENHRY, CDR2 SYGVKD. V was cut by 2 bases and J by 0 bases, with 16 bases left in between. CDR3 size: 17 residues. For the CDR3, the DNA is TGTGCCATCAGTGAGGAAACAGGAATTTCGGCTAACTATGGCTACACCTTC. Amino acid sequence: CAISEETGISANYGYTF.

The chain has TRBV27 and TRBJ2-2, with TRBD1 identical over 7 bases. This CDR3 is built from 15 residues. The junction had 3 bases not matched to a gene; V was cut back by 4 bases and J by 1 base. Germline CDR1 reads MNHEY; CDR2 reads SMNVEV (reference sequence). CDR3: CASSSWTGNTGELFF. In nucleotides, the CDR3 is TGTGCCAGCAGTTCTTGGACAGGGAACACCGGGGAGCTGTTTTTT.

The V gene is TRBV5-1, the J gene TRBJ2-2; TRBD2 aligns across 9 bases. With V trimmed by 3 bases and J by 5 bases, 5 bases remained unmatched. From germline, CDR1 is SGHRS and CDR2 YFSETQ. CDR3 length equals 15 residues. This CDR3 is CASSSGLAGTGELFF. In DNA, the CDR3 is TGCGCCAGCAGCTCGGGACTAGCTGGTACCGGGGAGCTGTTTTTT.

This chain joins TRBV27 and TRBJ2-3, with D tentatively TRBD2 (5 bases). The germline CDR1 and CDR2 sequences are MNHEY and SMNVEV (reference sequence). V lost 3 bases, J lost 5 bases, and 9 bases lay in between. The CDR3 loop spans 13 amino acids. The CDR3 region is CASSFSGVDTQYF. The CDR3 coding sequence is TGTGCCAGCAGTTTTTCCGGGGTAGATACGCAGTATTTT.

The rearrangement joins TRBV28 to TRBJ2-7; D gene unclear. V was cut by 7 bases and J by 4 bases, with 20 bases left in between. This CDR3 has 15 residues. Germline lookup yields CDR1 MDHEN and CDR2 SYDVKM. DNA of the CDR3: TGTGCCAGCAAAAAGGAGCTTACCCCATTTTACGAGCAGTACGTC. This encodes CASKKELTPFYEQYV.

The gene calls are TRBV2 and TRBJ2-7; D perhaps matches TRBD1 (5 bases). The CDR3 consists of 13 residues. The ends were cut back, 0 bases at V and 6 bases at J, with 9 bases in the middle. Germline V lookup: CDR1 SNHLY, CDR2 FYNNEI. CDR3 sequence: CASSEADITEQYV. As DNA, the CDR3 is TGTGCCAGCAGTGAAGCGGACATTACCGAGCAGTACGTC.

This chain links TRBV5-4 with TRBJ2-3; 9 bases are a match to TRBD1. V was pared by 7 bases and J by 5 bases, with 5 bases of the junction left unmatched. The CDR3 is 13 amino acids. Germline CDR1 reads SGHNT; CDR2 reads YYREEE (reference sequence). CDR3 amino acids: CASGTGLGDTQYF. CDR3 bases: TGTGCCAGCGGGACAGGGCTAGGAGATACGCAGTATTTT.

The gene calls are TRBV24-1 and TRBJ2-3; tentatively, D is TRBD2 (5 bases). This CDR3 is 13 amino acids long. Germline V gene lookup returns CDR1 KGHDR and CDR2 SFDVKD. V was trimmed by 4 bases and J by 3 bases, leaving 7 bases between them. The CDR3 DNA reads TGTGCCACCAGTGAAGTAGCGACAGATACGCAGTATTTT. Protein: CATSEVATDTQYF.

The gene calls are TRBV28 and TRBJ1-5, with 7 bases matching TRBD1. The CDR3 extends over 14 amino acids. V gave up 6 bases and J gave up 2 bases; unmatched junction bases: 4. The germline gives CDR1 MDHEN, CDR2 SYDVKM. CDR3 loop: CASSRGLGNQPQHF. Written as DNA, the CDR3 is TGTGCCAGCAGCAGGGGGTTGGGCAATCAGCCCCAGCATTTT.

This rearrangement joins TRBV28 to TRBJ2-3, with 8 nucleotides matching TRBD2. Germline V gives CDR1 MDHEN, CDR2 SYDVKM. V was pared by 5 bases and J by 2 bases, with 9 bases of the junction left unmatched. The CDR3 has 16 amino acids. CDR3 sequence (DNA): TGTGCCAGCAGTCCTCCCCCCGGGGGGGACACAGATACGCAGTATTTT. This encodes CASSPPPGGDTDTQYF.

The gene calls are TRBV28 and TRBJ1-6, with D possibly matching TRBD1 (6 bases). V was pared by 3 bases and J by 2 bases, with 8 bases between. CDR1 is MDHEN, CDR2 SYDVKM, per germline. This CDR3 region has 15 residues. The DNA for the CDR3 is TGTGCCAGCAGTTTCGAGGGGGCCTATAATTCACCCCTCCACTTT. This encodes CASSFEGAYNSPLHF.